These 15 T cell receptor beta chains share one sample of origin, sequenced in a study of cytomegalovirus exposure and HLA in healthy donors. Primers included in the PCR were 60 Vbeta and 13 Jbeta primers. Produced via immunoSEQ multiplex PCR; TCRdb's table is partial and in-frame only. The sample has roughly 140,000 clones, 80% to 85% seen once. Source material: PBMCs. The receptors shown here come from a male donor in good health and CMV-seronegative.

The chain uses TRBV2 and TRBJ1-6; 9 positions match TRBD1. V was pared by 5 bases and J by 10 bases, with 18 bases of the junction left unmatched. In germline, CDR1 is SNHLY, CDR2 FYNNEI. The CDR3 runs 18 residues. Here the CDR3 DNA reads TGTGCCAGCAGTTCCGGGACAGGGAAATCCGCCGGAGGGTCACCCCTCCACTTT. Translated, it gives CASSSGTGKSAGGSPLHF.

The genes are TRBV5-6 and TRBJ2-7, with 10 bases that match TRBD2. CDR3 length equals 15 residues. Germline loops: CDR1 SGHDT, CDR2 YYEEEE. Trimming cost V 4 bases and J 3 bases; bases outside gene matches: 7. The CDR3 reads CASSHPAGGGYEQYF. CDR3 in DNA: TGTGCCAGCAGCCATCCAGCGGGAGGGGGCTACGAGCAGTACTTC.

The rearrangement links TRBV18 to TRBJ2-5; 10 bases line up with TRBD1. The assigned J gene may be wrong: the sequence end matches TRBJ2-7 better. The CDR3 runs to 13 residues. CDR1 and CDR2 (germline): KGHSH, LQKENI. The CDR3 loop reads CASSPGTGDEQYF. CDR3 DNA: TGTGCCAGCTCACCAGGGACAGGGGACGAGCAGTACTTC.

The genes are TRBV2 and TRBJ1-2; tentative D call: TRBD1 (5 bases). This CDR3 region has 14 residues. The germline V gene has CDR1 SNHLY and CDR2 FYNNEI. The V and J ends lost 6 bases and 2 bases respectively, with 13 bases between them. The chain's CDR3 is CASSGTTVNYGYTF. CDR3 DNA: TGTGCCAGCAGCGGGACTACCGTAAACTATGGCTACACCTTC.

The chain joins TRBV19 to TRBJ2-1; 15 nucleotides line up with TRBD2. The CDR3 covers 19 residues. Unmatched junction bases numbered 11, after V lost 7 bases and J lost 1 base. CDR1 is LNHDA, CDR2 SQIVND, per germline (reference sequence). CDR3 loop: CASIGPGLAGGASYNEQFF. CDR3 nucleotides: TGTGCCAGTATCGGTCCCGGACTAGCGGGAGGGGCTTCCTACAATGAGCAGTTCTTC.

This clone was seen more than once but under ten times. The rearrangement joins TRBV7-8 to TRBJ2-2; D is possibly TRBD2 (5 bases). CDR1 SGHVS and CDR2 FQNEAQ come from the germline V gene. The V and J ends lost 5 bases and 6 bases respectively, with 10 bases between them. This CDR3 is 13 amino acids long. The CDR3 nucleotides read TGTGCCAGCAGCGCCGGGAATTCCGGGGAGCTGTTTTTT. Its protein product is CASSAGNSGELFF.

This chain connects TRBV7-9 to TRBJ2-1; 7 nucleotides agree with TRBD1. This CDR3 comprises 14 residues. From germline, CDR1 is SEHNR and CDR2 FQNEAQ (reference sequence). The J segment lost 7 bases and the V segment lost 2 bases, leaving 5 bases of the junction unmatched. The CDR3 coding sequence is TGTGCCAGCAGCTTAACAGGGGCCCTAAATGAGCAGTTCTTC. It encodes CASSLTGALNEQFF.

This sequence joins TRBV7-6 and TRBJ1-3; D is undetermined. This CDR3 region has 17 residues. Germline values: CDR1 SGHVS, CDR2 FNYEAQ. Trimming stripped 1 base from V and 1 base from J, with 14 bases between. The CDR3 coding sequence is TGTGCCAGCAGCTTAGTCCGGGGAGGCAAGTCTGGAAACACCATATATTTT. Translating it yields CASSLVRGGKSGNTIYF.

The rearrangement joins TRBV19 to TRBJ1-5; 9 bases agree with TRBD1. V trimming: 8 bases; J trimming: 7 bases; junction bases outside the gene matches: 12. There are 15 residues in the CDR3. CDR1 is LNHDA, CDR2 SQIVND, per germline (reference sequence). The CDR3 here is CASQPTGGIYQPQHF. The CDR3 region has the DNA TGTGCCAGTCAACCGACAGGGGGGATTTACCAGCCCCAGCATTTT.

The rearrangement links TRBV9 to TRBJ2-7; D remains unclear. Deletions cut 7 bases from V and 1 base from J, with 21 bases between. There are 16 residues in the CDR3. The germline CDR1 and CDR2 sequences are SGDLS and YYNGEE. CDR3 bases: TGTGCCAGCTCCAATTCTGAGAAACAGCCGTCCTACGAGCAGTACTTC. As protein: CASSNSEKQPSYEQYF. The full variable domain, with the rest looked up from reference TRBV9 and TRBJ2-7, is DSGVTQTPKHLITATGQRVTLRCSPRSGDLSVYWYQQSLDQGLQFLIQYYNGEERAKGNILERFSAQQFPDLHSELNLSSLELGDSALYFCASSNSEKQPSYEQYFGPGTRLTVT.

This clone was observed a handful of times. The chain is built from TRBV6-4 and TRBJ2-1; tentative D call: TRBD2 (6 bases). The germline V gene encodes CDR1 MRHNA and CDR2 SNTAGT. This CDR3 has 15 amino acids. The V gene lost 4 bases and the J gene lost 9 bases, with 19 bases spanning the gap. CDR3 coding DNA: TGTGCCAGCAGTGTTTCCCGGGACCCCGGGGGTGAGCAGTTCTTC. Protein sequence: CASSVSRDPGGEQFF.

This chain joins TRBV7-2 and TRBJ2-1; 14 nucleotides agree with TRBD2. The germline gives CDR1 SGHTA, CDR2 FQGNSA. This CDR3 has 16 residues. Trimming removed 5 bases from V and 6 bases from J; junction bases left unmatched: 6. CDR3 coding DNA: TGTGCCAGCAGCCGTTCCGGGACTAGCGGGAGCAATGAGCAGTTCTTC. Translation gives CASSRSGTSGSNEQFF.

The sample holds one count of this clone. CDR3 loop: CASSSRTSGSTDTQYF. CDR3 sequence (DNA): TGTGCCAGCAGTTCCAGGACTAGCGGTAGCACAGATACGCAGTATTTT. The chain is built from TRBV27 and TRBJ2-3; 10 nucleotides agree with TRBD2. After removal of 4 bases from V and 0 bases from J, the junction contained 4 bases not matched to a gene. The CDR3 covers 16 residues. CDR1 is MNHEY, CDR2 SMNVEV, per germline (reference sequence).

The chain employs TRBV19 and TRBJ2-7; no firm D call. CDR3 size: 12 residues. The ends were cut back, 6 bases at V and 0 bases at J, with 6 bases in the middle. Germline V gene lookup returns CDR1 LNHDA and CDR2 SQIVND (reference sequence). CDR3 region: CASSTGSYEQYF. The DNA of the CDR3 is TGTGCCAGTAGCACTGGCTCCTACGAGCAGTACTTC.

The chain has TRBV4-1 and TRBJ1-4; 8 bases line up with TRBD1. V was clipped by 1 base and J by 5 bases; unmatched bases: 6. Germline V lookup: CDR1 MGHRA, CDR2 YSYEKL. CDR3 length equals 16 residues. DNA of the CDR3: TGCGCCAGCAGCCAAGGCTACAGGGGGGCGAATGAAAAACTGTTTTTT. It codes for CASSQGYRGANEKLFF.